The clone carrying this T cell receptor (beta chain) has at least ten counts. Its antigen remains unknown. This sample was taken from a study of quantifying T cell responses using KT2 cells. Study background: TCR alpha and beta constant-region primers primed reverse transcription of RNA.

The cDNA 3' end received a ligated oligonucleotide with a UMI. First-round PCR used three to four cycles and beta primers RC1.1 and RC1.2 covering TRBC1 and TRBC2. From the second PCR onward, TCR alpha and beta chains were processed separately. TCRdb used MiXCR to reprocess the UMI-ligation and nested PCR reads, holding one entry per CDR3 protein. The data contain 40,000 or so distinct CDR3 sequences, around 15% of them singletons. Whole-study findings and limits: KT2 clone alpha and beta sequence counts scaled linearly with input KT2 cell number.

Germline V lookup: CDR1 SGHVS, CDR2 FQNEAQ. Deletions cut 5 bases from V and 5 bases from J, with 16 bases between. CDR3 size: 14 residues. KT2, a clone with a known TCR, was spiked into unfractionated PBMC. Different KT2-to-PBMC ratios were created with a constant PBMC count. The sequence was collected from a human donor. Sequencing was performed on PBMCs spiked with cells of the T cell clone KT2. The V and J genes are TRBV7-8 and TRBJ2-7; D perhaps matches TRBD2 (6 bases). CDR3 coding DNA: TGTGCCAGCAGCACGAACCGGGAGCTCGACGAGCAGTACTTC. Its translation is CASSTNRELDEQYF. The full variable domain, rest sourced from reference TRBV7-8 and TRBJ2-7, is GAGVSQSPRYKVAKRGQDVALRCDPISGHVSLFWYQQALGQGPEFLTYFQNEAQLDKSGLPSDRFFAERPEGSVSTLKIQRTQQEDSAVYLCASSTNRELDEQYFGPGTRLTVT.